Listed below are T cell receptor beta chains from one sample, sequenced in a study of T cell responses to AZD1222 COVID-19 vaccine. Assay: immunoSEQ multiplex PCR; the TCRdb copy retains only in-frame clones and omits some. The table lists roughly 100,000 clones, 80% to 90% of them singletons, with about 40% in the top ten. This specimen was peripheral blood, taken 28 days after the second AZD1222 dose. The receptors were sampled from an adult who received the AZD1222 COVID-19 vaccine. CDR3s include the opening cysteine and the closing phenylalanine or tryptophan. The D gene is left open where the match is weak. The size of a clone is reported for some rows only, either as once, few or many, or as a class for expanded clones.

D: NA; V: TRBV3-1/TRBV3-2; J: TRBJ1-4; size: NA; CDR3: CASRLMGGTNEKLFF; DNA: TGTGCCAGCCGCCTGATGGGGGGAACTAATGAAAAACTGTTTTTT
D: TRBD1; V: TRBV7-9; J: TRBJ1-2; size: NA; CDR3: CASSLESGTAYGYTF; DNA: TGTGCCAGCAGCTTAGAGTCAGGGACAGCCTATGGCTACACCTTC
D: TRBD1; V: TRBV10-2; J: TRBJ1-2; size: NA; CDR3: CASSDRTGPNYGYTF; DNA: TGCGCCAGCAGTGATAGGACAGGGCCAAACTATGGCTACACCTTC
D: NA; V: TRBV28; J: TRBJ1-4; size: NA; CDR3: CASSPIQERGEKLFF; DNA: TGTGCCAGCAGCCCCATACAGGAGAGAGGGGAAAAACTGTTTTTT
D: TRBD1; V: TRBV29-1; J: TRBJ2-3; size: NA; CDR3: CSPVVGGLPDTQYF; DNA: TGCAGCCCCGTTGTAGGGGGCCTTCCAGATACGCAGTATTTT
D: TRBD2; V: TRBV6-5; J: TRBJ2-2; size: NA; CDR3: CASSRVAGGAGELFF; DNA: TGTGCCAGCAGCCGAGTAGCGGGAGGGGCCGGGGAGCTGTTTTTT
D: NA; V: TRBV10-3; J: TRBJ1-2; size: NA; CDR3: CAISEGREVGYTF; DNA: TGTGCCATCAGTGAGGGCAGGGAAGTTGGCTACACCTTC
D: NA; V: TRBV7-8; J: TRBJ2-1; size: NA; CDR3: CASSLGRNNEQFF; DNA: TGTGCCAGCAGTCTCGGGCGAAACAATGAGCAGTTCTTC
D: TRBD2; V: TRBV15; J: TRBJ2-7; size: once; CDR3: CATSPTSITSALSF; DNA: TGTGCCACCAGCCCTACATCGATCACTAGCGCCTTATCCTTC
D: NA; V: TRBV29-1; J: TRBJ2-1; size: NA; CDR3: CSSLSTRSAEQFF; DNA: TGCAGCTCCTTGAGTACACGGAGTGCTGAGCAGTTCTTC
D: TRBD1; V: TRBV2; J: TRBJ2-7; size: NA; CDR3: CASSRQGAGYEQYF; DNA: TGTGCCAGCAGCAGACAGGGGGCCGGTTACGAGCAGTACTTC
D: NA; V: TRBV28; J: TRBJ1-6; size: NA; CDR3: CASTHGSSYNSPLHF; DNA: TGTGCCAGCACCCACGGGAGCTCCTATAATTCACCCCTCCACTTT
D: TRBD1; V: TRBV12-3/TRBV12-4; J: TRBJ1-5; size: NA; CDR3: CAIKGQGDQPQHF; DNA: TGTGCCATCAAAGGACAGGGGGATCAGCCCCAGCATTTT
D: NA; V: TRBV28; J: TRBJ1-1; size: NA; CDR3: CASSWVGNTEAFF; DNA: TGTGCCAGCAGCTGGGTGGGGAACACTGAAGCTTTCTTT
D: NA; V: TRBV30; J: TRBJ2-7; size: NA; CDR3: CAWSVMEGRGEQYF; DNA: TGTGCCTGGAGTGTTATGGAGGGGCGCGGTGAGCAGTACTTC
D: NA; V: TRBV14; J: TRBJ1-6; size: once; CDR3: CASSQDYSNSPLHF; DNA: TGTGCCAGCAGCCAAGATTACAGTAATTCACCCCTCCACTTT
D: NA; V: TRBV5-6; J: TRBJ1-5; size: NA; CDR3: CASSSDSDQPQHF; DNA: TGTGCCAGCAGCTCGGACAGCGATCAGCCCCAGCATTTT
D: NA; V: TRBV10-3; J: TRBJ1-2; size: NA; CDR3: CAISESGGDGYTF; DNA: TGTGCCATCAGTGAGTCGGGAGGGGATGGCTACACCTTC
D: TRBD2; V: TRBV2; J: TRBJ2-1; size: NA; CDR3: CASSTSGRYNEQFF; DNA: TGTGCCAGCAGCACTAGCGGGAGATACAATGAGCAGTTCTTC
D: NA; V: TRBV28; J: TRBJ2-1; size: NA; CDR3: CASSLIPSFRSSYNEQFF; DNA: TGTGCCAGCAGTTTAATCCCGAGTTTCCGTAGCTCCTACAATGAGCAGTTCTTC
D: TRBD1; V: TRBV18; J: TRBJ2-1; size: NA; CDR3: CASSLTIDRVNYNEQFF; DNA: TGTGCCAGCTCACTCACCATCGACAGGGTAAACTACAATGAGCAGTTCTTC
D: NA; V: TRBV5-5; J: TRBJ2-7; size: once; CDR3: CASSPRVFLDPYEQYF; DNA: TGTGCCAGCAGCCCCCGAGTATTTCTAGACCCCTACGAGCAGTACTTC
D: NA; V: TRBV7-2; J: TRBJ1-2; size: once; CDR3: CASSWSAVGGYYGYTF; DNA: TGTGCCAGCAGCTGGAGCGCCGTTGGGGGATACTATGGCTACACCTTC
D: TRBD1; V: TRBV7-2; J: TRBJ1-2; size: NA; CDR3: CASSLAQTGAPYGYTF; DNA: TGTGCCAGCAGCTTAGCACAGACAGGGGCACCCTATGGCTACACCTTC
D: TRBD1; V: TRBV5-5; J: TRBJ1-5; size: few; CDR3: CASSHHQGDNQPQHF; DNA: TGTGCCAGCAGCCATCATCAGGGGGACAATCAGCCCCAGCATTTT
D: NA; V: TRBV6-2/TRBV6-3; J: TRBJ1-5; size: NA; CDR3: CASSIGEGQPQHF; DNA: TGTGCCAGCAGTATAGGGGAGGGTCAGCCCCAGCATTTT
D: TRBD1; V: TRBV28; J: TRBJ2-7; size: NA; CDR3: CASSFPGTGGQREDEQYF; DNA: TGTGCCAGCAGTTTTCCGGGGACAGGGGGCCAGCGGGAGGACGAGCAGTACTTC
D: TRBD2; V: TRBV7-8; J: TRBJ2-1; size: NA; CDR3: CASSLSGGGYNEQFF; DNA: TGTGCCAGCAGCCTGAGCGGGGGGGGGTACAATGAGCAGTTCTTC
D: TRBD1; V: TRBV24-1; J: TRBJ2-7; size: few; CDR3: CATSGTVTYEQYF; DNA: TGTGCCACCAGCGGGACAGTTACCTACGAGCAGTACTTC
D: NA; V: TRBV11-2; J: TRBJ2-1; size: NA; CDR3: CASSRKGVLSYNEQFF; DNA: TGTGCCAGCAGCCGAAAGGGGGTTTTAAGTTACAATGAGCAGTTCTTC
D: NA; V: TRBV27; J: TRBJ2-1; size: NA; CDR3: CASRLLQSSYNEQFF; DNA: TGTGCCAGCCGTCTCCTCCAGAGCTCCTACAATGAGCAGTTCTTC
D: NA; V: TRBV10-3; J: TRBJ2-1; size: NA; CDR3: CAISEGSRNEQFF; DNA: TGTGCCATCAGTGAGGGGTCCCGCAATGAGCAGTTCTTC
D: NA; V: TRBV9; J: TRBJ2-2; size: NA; CDR3: CASSVDGSFWTVNTGELFF; DNA: TGTGCCAGCAGCGTAGACGGGAGTTTTTGGACCGTGAACACCGGGGAGCTGTTTTTT
D: NA; V: TRBV27; J: TRBJ2-5; size: NA; CDR3: CASSLRVTQYF; DNA: TGTGCCAGCAGTTTGAGGGTGACCCAGTACTTC
D: NA; V: TRBV9; J: TRBJ2-3; size: NA; CDR3: CASKWGASSTDTQYF; DNA: TGTGCCAGCAAGTGGGGCGCCAGTAGCACAGATACGCAGTATTTT
D: NA; V: TRBV28; J: TRBJ1-1; size: NA; CDR3: CASSRAGAGNTEAFF; DNA: TGTGCCAGCAGTCGGGCAGGGGCCGGGAACACTGAAGCTTTCTTT
D: NA; V: TRBV28; J: TRBJ1-5; size: NA; CDR3: CASRGVSNQPQHF; DNA: TGTGCCAGCAGGGGAGTGAGCAATCAGCCCCAGCATTTT
D: NA; V: TRBV27; J: TRBJ2-1; size: NA; CDR3: CASSLRAGQPLTYNEQFF; DNA: TGTGCCAGCAGTTTAAGAGCAGGACAACCTCTGACCTACAATGAGCAGTTCTTC